This is a list of T cell receptor beta chains from one sample in a study of OX40 agonist ivuxolimab in advanced cancers. Clones were sequenced by immunoSEQ multiplex PCR, and TCRdb holds only the in-frame ones, with some missing. The sample carries roughly 92,000 clones, around nine tenths recorded once. This material consisted of CD4+ or CD8+ T cells sorted from blood, taken in a trial of the OX40 agonist ivuxolimab. The receptors shown here come from an adult with an advanced solid tumor such as melanoma, head and neck, liver or kidney cancer. Both conserved end residues are part of each CDR3. A D gene is named only where the DNA matches it firmly. The listing skips clone size in some rows; elsewhere it reads once, few, many or a size class.

TRBJ1-1,NA,TRBV6-5,NA,CASTRIGNTEAFF,TGTGCCAGCACCCGGATCGGGAACACTGAAGCTTTCTTT
TRBJ1-1,NA,TRBV5-6,TRBD1,CASSYGTGDNTEAFF,TGTGCCAGCAGCTATGGGACAGGGGACAACACTGAAGCTTTCTTT
TRBJ2-1,NA,TRBV4-2,NA,CASSQAGRRALNPNEQFF,TGTGCCAGCAGCCAAGCAGGGAGGAGGGCCTTGAATCCCAATGAGCAGTTCTTC
TRBJ1-1,NA,TRBV14,TRBD1,CASSARGWERTEAFF,TGTGCCAGCTCAGCCAGGGGGTGGGAGAGAACTGAAGCTTTCTTT
TRBJ2-3,NA,TRBV10-3,NA,CAISDLGPAVDTQYF,TGTGCCATCAGTGATCTTGGACCAGCGGTAGATACGCAGTATTTT
TRBJ2-5,NA,TRBV29-1,NA,CSVDGSGQTQETQYF,TGCAGCGTTGACGGGTCAGGGCAAACGCAAGAGACCCAGTACTTC
TRBJ1-4,NA,TRBV5-1,NA,CASTTQGPPEKLFF,TGCGCCAGCACCACACAGGGACCTCCCGAAAAACTGTTTTTT
TRBJ2-1,once,TRBV12-5,NA,CASGPSSGTSRRQFF,TGTGCTAGTGGACCTTCCTCCGGGACTTCCAGGAGGCAGTTCTTC
TRBJ2-7,NA,TRBV7-6,NA,CASSFSVPEQYF,TGTGCCAGCAGCTTTTCGGTCCCGGAGCAGTACTTC
TRBJ1-1,few,TRBV6-6,NA,CASSYLTAEAFF,TGTGCCAGCAGTTACCTCACAGCTGAAGCTTTCTTT
TRBJ2-3,NA,TRBV27,TRBD2,CASSPTWAGGSDTQYF,TGTGCCAGCAGTCCTACTTGGGCGGGAGGATCAGATACGCAGTATTTT
TRBJ1-2,NA,TRBV5-1,NA,CASSQRTADGYTF,TGCGCCAGCAGCCAAAGGACAGCGGATGGCTACACCTTC
TRBJ1-1,once,TRBV6-5,NA,CASSLNRKMNTEAFF,TGTGCCAGCAGCCTCAATCGTAAGATGAACACTGAAGCTTTCTTT
TRBJ2-3,NA,TRBV21-1,NA,CASSKDVGIYAYTDTQYF,TGTGCCAGCAGCAAAGATGTTGGGATTTATGCCTACACAGATACGCAGTATTTT
TRBJ1-5,few,TRBV28,TRBD1,CASSFFLRRQGVYSRGIYQPQHF,TGTGCCAGCAGTTTTTTCTTGCGAAGACAGGGGGTTTATTCAAGGGGGATATATCAGCCCCAGCATTTT
TRBJ1-2,NA,TRBV7-3,NA,CASSQQGNGGYTF,TGTGCCAGCAGCCAACAGGGAAATGGTGGCTACACCTTC
TRBJ1-5,NA,TRBV15,TRBD1,CATSREGQGHQPQHF,TGTGCCACCAGCAGAGAGGGACAGGGACATCAGCCCCAGCATTTT
TRBJ2-6,NA,TRBV29-1,NA,CSVGQSSGANVLTF,TGCAGCGTTGGGCAGAGCTCTGGGGCCAACGTCCTGACTTTC
TRBJ1-5,NA,TRBV29-1,NA,CSVKGFGGNQPQHF,TGCAGCGTCAAGGGGTTTGGAGGCAATCAGCCCCAGCATTTT